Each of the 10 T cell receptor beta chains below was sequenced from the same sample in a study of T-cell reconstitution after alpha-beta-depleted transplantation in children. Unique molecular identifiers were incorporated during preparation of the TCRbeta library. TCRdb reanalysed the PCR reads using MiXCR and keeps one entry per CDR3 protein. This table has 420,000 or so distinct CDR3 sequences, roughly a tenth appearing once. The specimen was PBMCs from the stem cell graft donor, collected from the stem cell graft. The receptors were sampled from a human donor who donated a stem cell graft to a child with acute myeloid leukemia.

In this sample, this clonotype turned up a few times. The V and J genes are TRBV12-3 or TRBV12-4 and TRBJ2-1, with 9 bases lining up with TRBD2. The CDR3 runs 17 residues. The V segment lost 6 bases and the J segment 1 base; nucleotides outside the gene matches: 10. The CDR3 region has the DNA TGTGCCAGCAGCCTTTTTTTAGCGGGAGCGTCCTACAATGAGCAGTTCTTC. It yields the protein CASSLFLAGASYNEQFF.

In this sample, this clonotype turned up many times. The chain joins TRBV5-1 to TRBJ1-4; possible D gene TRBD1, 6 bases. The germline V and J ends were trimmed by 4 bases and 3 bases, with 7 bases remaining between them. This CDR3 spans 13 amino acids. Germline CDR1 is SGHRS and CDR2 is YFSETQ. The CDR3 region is CASSGQPNEKLFF. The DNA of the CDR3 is TGCGCCAGCAGCGGACAGCCTAATGAAAAACTGTTTTTT.

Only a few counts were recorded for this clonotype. The CDR3 nucleotides are TGCGCCAGCAGCTTGGCCGCGGGAGCGGGGGGGCTGGATGAGCAGTTCTTC. Translated: CASSLAAGAGGLDEQFF. The chain has TRBV5-1 and TRBJ2-1; 10 nucleotides match TRBD2. The V gene end was trimmed by 0 bases and the J gene end by 8 bases; junction bases not matched to a gene: 11. The germline V gene has CDR1 SGHRS and CDR2 YFSETQ. This CDR3 contains 17 residues.

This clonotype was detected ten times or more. The CDR3 nucleotides read TGCAGTGCTAGACCCAGTACGGCTAGCGGGTACAATGAGCAGTTCTTC. Protein: CSARPSTASGYNEQFF. The V call is TRBV20-1, the J call TRBJ2-1; 8 positions match TRBD2. From germline, CDR1 is DFQATT and CDR2 SNEGSKA (reference sequence). The J segment lost 4 bases and the V segment lost 2 bases, leaving 10 bases of the junction unmatched. The CDR3 totals 16 residues.

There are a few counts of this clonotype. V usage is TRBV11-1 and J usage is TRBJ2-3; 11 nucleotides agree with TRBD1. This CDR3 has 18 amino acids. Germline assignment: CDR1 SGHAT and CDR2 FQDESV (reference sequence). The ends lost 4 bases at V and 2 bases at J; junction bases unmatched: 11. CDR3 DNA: TGTGCCAGCAGCTCGACTGGACAGGGGGCAATATACACAGATACGCAGTATTTT. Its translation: CASSSTGQGAIYTDTQYF.

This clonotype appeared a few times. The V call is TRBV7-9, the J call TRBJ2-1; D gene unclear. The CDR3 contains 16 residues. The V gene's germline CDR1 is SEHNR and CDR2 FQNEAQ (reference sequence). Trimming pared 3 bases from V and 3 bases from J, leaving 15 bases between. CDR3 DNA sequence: TGTGCCAGCAGCTTGGGGAACAGCAACTTCTACAATGAGCAGTTCTTC. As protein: CASSLGNSNFYNEQFF.

CDR3 protein: CASSLRNLGTEAFF. As DNA, the CDR3 is TGTGCCAGCAGCTTACGAAACCTTGGCACTGAAGCTTTCTTT. The chain is built from TRBV7-3 and TRBJ1-1; no reliable D call. The CDR3 runs to 14 residues. In germline, CDR1 is SGHTA, CDR2 FQGTGA. Trimming stripped 2 bases from V and 4 bases from J, with 11 bases between.

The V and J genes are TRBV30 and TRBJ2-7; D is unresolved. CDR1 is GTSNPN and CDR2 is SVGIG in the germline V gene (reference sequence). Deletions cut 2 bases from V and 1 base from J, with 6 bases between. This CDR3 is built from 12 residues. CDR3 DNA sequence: TGTGCCTGGAGTTTCAGTTCCTACGAGCAGTACTTC. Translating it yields CAWSFSSYEQYF.

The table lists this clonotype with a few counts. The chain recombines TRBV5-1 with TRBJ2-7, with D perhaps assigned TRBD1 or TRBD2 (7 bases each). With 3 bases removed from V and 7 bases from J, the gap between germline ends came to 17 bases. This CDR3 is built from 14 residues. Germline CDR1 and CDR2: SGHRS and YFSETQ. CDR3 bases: TGCGCCAGCAGCTCGAACGACAGGGAGGGGGAGCAGTACTTC. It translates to CASSSNDREGEQYF.

The CDR3: CASSLGGTHYGYTF. The CDR3 DNA sequence: TGTGCCAGCAGCTTGGGGGGAACCCACTATGGCTACACCTTC. The chain recombines TRBV5-5 with TRBJ1-2; D remains ambiguous. The CDR3 covers 14 residues. Deletions cut 0 bases from V and 3 bases from J, with 9 bases between. The germline gives CDR1 SGHKS, CDR2 YYEKEE (reference sequence).